One and the same sample provided the 6 T cell receptor beta chains below, sequenced in a study of radiation and T cells in renal cell carcinoma. As to time point: blood 4 weeks post-SBRT, at nephrectomy. The treatment is: 15 Gy SBRT to primary tumor, nephrectomy 4 weeks later. This table comes from immunoSEQ multiplex PCR, and its TCRdb copy is limited to in-frame clones, with some not included. This table has 90,000 to 100,000 clones, around 80% appearing once. Sequencing used blood, obtained from a patient whose treatment included radiotherapy and nephrectomy. These receptors were obtained from a man between 60 and 70 years old with renal cell carcinoma.

J is TRBJ2-1 and V is TRBV7-9; possible D gene TRBD2, 5 bases. Germline assignment: CDR1 SEHNR and CDR2 FQNEAQ (reference sequence). The CDR3 length is 12 residues. The germline V and J ends were trimmed by 3 bases and 8 bases, with 8 bases remaining between them. In DNA form, the CDR3 reads TGTGCCAGCAGCTTTAGGCGGGATGAGCAGTTCTTC. Its protein is CASSFRRDEQFF. Filled out from reference TRBV7-9 and TRBJ2-1, the complete variable domain reads DTGVSQNPRHKITKRGQNVTFRCDPISEHNRLYWYRQTLGQGPEFLTYFQNEAQLEKSRLLSDRFSAERPKGSFSTLEIQRTEQGDSAMYLCASSFRRDEQFFGPGTRLTVL.

This chain connects TRBV7-2 to TRBJ1-3; D might be TRBD1 (6 bases). CDR1 and CDR2 (germline): SGHTA, FQGNSA. The CDR3 is made up of 15 amino acids. Trimming stripped 6 bases from V and 3 bases from J, with 15 bases between. CDR3 residues: CASRGAGGGGNTIYF. CDR3 DNA sequence: TGTGCCAGCAGGGGTGCTGGGGGCGGTGGAAACACCATATATTTT.

This clone was seen only once. The chain combines TRBV7-7 with TRBJ2-1; possibly TRBD1 or TRBD2 for D (5 bases each). Germline CDR1 and CDR2: SSHAT and FNYEAQ (reference sequence). CDR3 length: 15 residues. Trimming pared 5 bases from V and 4 bases from J, leaving 15 bases between. CDR3 amino acids: CASSKEVGGYNEQFF. The CDR3 region has the DNA TGTGCCAGCAGCAAGGAGGTTGGGGGATACAATGAGCAGTTCTTC. Full variable domain (rest looked up from reference TRBV7-7 and TRBJ2-1): GAGVSQSPRYKVTKRGQDVTLRCDPISSHATLYWYQQALGQGPEFLTYFNYEAQPDKSGLPSDRFSAERPEGSISTLTIQRTEQRDSAMYRCASSKEVGGYNEQFFGPGTRLTVL.

The J gene is TRBJ2-4, the V gene TRBV7-2; D possibly corresponds to TRBD2 (5 bases). With 5 bases removed from V and 9 bases from J, the gap between germline ends came to 11 bases. This CDR3 has 12 amino acids. CDR1 and CDR2 (germline): SGHTA, FQGNSA. This chain's CDR3 is CASSVGMGIQYF. CDR3 nucleotides: TGTGCCAGCAGCGTCGGGATGGGCATTCAGTACTTC. The full variable domain, its missing parts supplied by reference TRBV7-2 and TRBJ2-4, is GAGVSQSPSNKVTEKGKDVELRCDPISGHTALYWYRQSLGQGLEFLIYFQGNSAPDKSGLPSDRFSAERTGGSVSTLTIQRTQQEDSAVYLCASSVGMGIQYFGAGTRLSVL.

This clone was seen only once. The chain recombines TRBV5-1 with TRBJ2-7; 9 nucleotides agree with TRBD2. The germline CDR1 and CDR2 sequences are SGHRS and YFSETQ. The J segment lost 6 bases and the V segment lost 3 bases, leaving 13 bases of the junction unmatched. The CDR3 runs to 16 residues. CDR3 nucleotide sequence: TGCGCCAGCAGCTACGTATCGGCTAGCGGGAAGGGCGAGCAGTACTTC. Its protein is CASSYVSASGKGEQYF. Variable domain in full (rest from reference TRBV5-1 and TRBJ2-7): KAGVTQTPRYLIKTRGQQVTLSCSPISGHRSVSWYQQTPGQGLQFLFEYFSETQRNKGNFPGRFSGRQFSNSRSEMNVSTLELGDSALYLCASSYVSASGKGEQYFGPGTRLTVT.

The CDR3: CASSLARGVQETQYF. The CDR3 nucleotides read TGTGCCAGCAGTTTAGCCAGGGGGGTCCAAGAGACCCAGTACTTC. This chain connects TRBV28 to TRBJ2-5; a weak D match, TRBD1 (7 bases). Trimming took 2 bases from V and 1 from J, leaving 11 bases between them. This CDR3 comprises 15 residues. CDR1 is MDHEN, CDR2 SYDVKM, per germline. The whole variable domain, remainder taken from reference TRBV28 and TRBJ2-5, is DVKVTQSSRYLVKRTGEKVFLECVQDMDHENMFWYRQDPGLGLRLIYFSYDVKMKEKGDIPEGYSVSREKKERFSLILESASTNQTSMYLCASSLARGVQETQYFGPGTRLLVL.